The 13 T cell receptor beta chains below all came from one sample that was sequenced in a study of T-cell reconstitution after alpha-beta-depleted transplantation in children. This sample's TCRbeta library carried unique molecular identifier barcodes. TCRdb passed the PCR reads through MiXCR, listing each CDR3 protein once. The sample includes about 830,000 distinct CDR3 sequences, around 17% seen only once; the top ten take under 6%. The sequencing used PBMCs, mostly from graft donor cells, collected 360 days after TCRalphabeta/CD19-depleted stem cell transplant. The receptors were sampled from a male patient younger than 18 who had a stem cell transplant for acute lymphoblastic leukemia, so the T cells may come from the graft donor.

As DNA, the CDR3 is TGTGCCAGCAGCTTAGTGACAGGGGGCGGAGGTGAGCAGTACTTC. Its translation is CASSLVTGGGGEQYF. The V and J genes are TRBV11-1 and TRBJ2-7; 10 bases are a match to TRBD1. With 1 base clipped from V and 7 bases from J, the junction kept 7 bases outside the gene matches. Germline CDR1 and CDR2: SGHAT and FQDESV (reference sequence). The CDR3 contains 15 residues.

The rearrangement uses TRBV15 and TRBJ2-1; 11 positions agree with TRBD2. This CDR3 contains 19 residues. Germline assignment: CDR1 LNHNV and CDR2 YYDKDF (reference sequence). Losses at the gene ends were 0 bases for V and 0 bases for J; bases not matched to a gene: 7. Here the CDR3 DNA reads TGTGCCACCAGCAGAGATCGGTGGACTAGCGGGCCCTCCTACAATGAGCAGTTCTTC. Translated, it gives CATSRDRWTSGPSYNEQFF.

This clonotype appeared a few times. The gene calls are TRBV19 and TRBJ1-5, with TRBD1 matching 7 bases. The germline V gene encodes CDR1 LNHDA and CDR2 SQIVND (reference sequence). The V segment lost 6 bases and the J segment 3 bases; nucleotides outside the gene matches: 2. CDR3 length: 13 residues. CDR3 in DNA: TGTGCCAGTAGAGACAGGGTCAATCAGCCCCAGCATTTT. Encoded protein: CASRDRVNQPQHF.

The V and J genes are TRBV6-1 and TRBJ1-1; weak D call: TRBD1 (5 bases). V was shortened by 2 bases and J by 2 bases, with 9 bases between the two germline ends. The CDR3 runs 14 residues. CDR1 is MNHNS, CDR2 SASEGT, per germline. The CDR3 sequence: CASSERRGNTEAFF. CDR3 DNA: TGTGCCAGCAGTGAAAGAAGGGGAAACACTGAAGCTTTCTTT.

This chain connects TRBV12-3 or TRBV12-4 to TRBJ2-3; D is unresolved. V lost 7 bases and J 2 bases, leaving 22 bases between the germline ends. This CDR3 is 17 amino acids long. The CDR3 DNA reads TGTGCCAGCACCCTCGGTAGAGCTCCGGGCCCCACAGATACGCAGTATTTT. The encoded protein is CASTLGRAPGPTDTQYF.

This clonotype has only a few counts. The chain recombines TRBV7-9 with TRBJ2-7, with 14 bases that match TRBD2. This CDR3 has 16 residues. Germline CDR1 and CDR2: SEHNR and FQNEAQ (reference sequence). With V trimmed by 7 bases and J by 3 bases, 8 bases remained unmatched. The CDR3 region has the DNA TGTGCCAGCACAACCGGGACTAGCGGGAGAATCTACGAGCAGTACTTC. This sequence encodes CASTTGTSGRIYEQYF.

This chain connects TRBV9 to TRBJ2-7; no definite D call. With 0 bases removed from V and 0 bases from J, the gap between germline ends came to 10 bases. This CDR3 spans 15 amino acids. Germline V gene data show CDR1 as SGDLS and CDR2 as YYNGEE. The CDR3 coding sequence is TGTGCCAGCAGCGTAGCCCACGGTCCCTCCTACGAGCAGTACTTC. It translates to CASSVAHGPSYEQYF.

In its sample, this clonotype was seen many times. V gene TRBV5-1 combines with J gene TRBJ2-2; weak D call: TRBD1 (5 bases). CDR1 and CDR2 (germline): SGHRS, YFSETQ. The CDR3 totals 16 residues. The germline V and J ends were trimmed by 0 bases and 5 bases, with 14 bases remaining between them. The CDR3 DNA sequence: TGCGCCAGCAGCTTGGGCTTAGGACATAGAACCGGGGAGCTGTTTTTT. Its protein is CASSLGLGHRTGELFF.

Only a few counts were recorded for this clonotype. The chain is built from TRBV11-2 and TRBJ2-1, with 14 positions matching TRBD2. The CDR3 contains 18 residues. Per germline, CDR1 SGHAT and CDR2 FQNNGV. Trimming took 5 bases from V and 8 from J; bases not matched to a gene: 14. CDR3 protein: CASSPNPGTSGSGYEQFF. Here the CDR3 DNA reads TGTGCCAGCAGCCCCAACCCCGGGACTAGCGGGAGCGGGTATGAGCAGTTCTTC. Looking up the rest from reference TRBV11-2 and TRBJ2-1 gives the full variable domain: EAGVAQSPRYKIIEKRQSVAFWCNPISGHATLYWYQQILGQGPKLLIQFQNNGVVDDSQLPKDRFSAERLKGVDSTLKIQPAKLEDSAVYLCASSPNPGTSGSGYEQFFGPGTRLTVL.

In this sample, this clonotype turned up a few times. The chain has TRBV4-1 and TRBJ1-4; perhaps TRBD1 as D (6 bases). The CDR3 spans 16 residues. The V gene's germline CDR1 is MGHRA and CDR2 YSYEKL. The V and J ends lost 4 bases and 8 bases respectively, with 20 bases between them. The CDR3 DNA reads TGCGCCAGCAGCCCCCAGGGGCAGGGGACGAAGGAAAAACTGTTTTTT. Its protein product is CASSPQGQGTKEKLFF.

This clonotype was seen a few times. This rearrangement joins TRBV5-1 to TRBJ2-5, with 7 bases lining up with TRBD1. CDR1 and CDR2 from the germline V gene are SGHRS and YFSETQ. Germline trimming cut 5 bases from V and 4 bases from J; bases unmatched to any gene: 23. The CDR3 length is 19 residues. This CDR3 is CASRRGLADLSPKSETQYF. The CDR3 DNA is TGCGCCAGCAGGAGGGGGCTTGCGGACCTGAGTCCTAAGTCAGAGACCCAGTACTTC.

This clonotype appeared many times. The chain has TRBV12-3 or TRBV12-4 and TRBJ1-3; D gene uncertain. The V end was cut by 8 bases, the J end by 0 bases, with 8 bases between. CDR3 size: 13 residues. In DNA form, the CDR3 reads TGTGCCAGCCGCTTGTCCTCTGGAAACACCATATATTTT. Its translation is CASRLSSGNTIYF.

V gene TRBV3-1 combines with J gene TRBJ2-2, with TRBD2 as a possible D gene (6 bases). V was shortened by 11 bases and J by 2 bases, with 27 bases between the two germline ends. Germline V gene lookup returns CDR1 LGHDT and CDR2 YNNKEL (reference sequence). The length of the CDR3 is 18 residues. This chain's CDR3 is CAFSFRQIAVGNTGELFF. The CDR3 coding sequence is TGTGCCTTCAGTTTCCGACAAATAGCGGTCGGTAACACCGGGGAGCTGTTTTTT.